This TCR beta chain was retrieved from a study of radiotherapy plus CTLA-4 blockade in lung cancer (dated by TCRdb to about 2018). Looking at the study overall: Among the enrolled patients, under 20% had an objective response, and about 30% reached disease control. The study at large found these results: After treatment with radiotherapy and ipilimumab, TCR clones that originated in tumors expanded in peripheral blood. Increased serum interferon-beta after radiation, together with early dynamic changes in blood T cell clones, were reported to be the strongest predictors of response.

To prepare the library, the immunoSEQ multiplex PCR assay was applied. The clones in this table, taken by TCRdb from immuneACCESS, are in-frame only. Not every clone is retained; where verified, under half of the shortfall comes from an unresolved V gene, and the cause of the rest is unknown. The sample table shows approximately 75,000 clones, and around 73% are seen once. Clones ranked in the top ten supply around 7% of the sample. The study tested focal radiation therapy combined with CTLA-4 blockade (ipilimumab) in patients with chemo-refractory metastatic non-small-cell lung cancer. Comment on this clone: Its binding antigen is unknown. Per-nucleotide qualities are absent, and no much larger clonotype sits a single base away. Other DNA sequences from this sample encode an identical CDR3 as well.

The TCR comes from a human donor with non-small cell lung cancer who had a complete response to radiotherapy plus ipilimumab. The specimen was peripheral blood, collected from a patient treated with radiotherapy plus ipilimumab.

Here the CDR3 is given as CASSEGGAYSNQPQHF. DNA sequence: TGTGCCAGCAGTGAAGGGGGGGCTTATAGCAATCAGCCCCAGCATTTT. Recombination connected TRBV6-1 to TRBJ1-5; TRBD1 might be the D gene, on 6 matching bases. The CDR3 sequence holds 16 residues, the cysteine and phenylalanine included. The retained sequence is limited to the CDR3, 48 bases, with the frame set at the first base. Trimming takes 1 base from V and 0 bases from J, and the germline ends sit 10 bases apart. CDR1 and CDR2 are drawn from the germline V gene: MNHNS, SASEGT.